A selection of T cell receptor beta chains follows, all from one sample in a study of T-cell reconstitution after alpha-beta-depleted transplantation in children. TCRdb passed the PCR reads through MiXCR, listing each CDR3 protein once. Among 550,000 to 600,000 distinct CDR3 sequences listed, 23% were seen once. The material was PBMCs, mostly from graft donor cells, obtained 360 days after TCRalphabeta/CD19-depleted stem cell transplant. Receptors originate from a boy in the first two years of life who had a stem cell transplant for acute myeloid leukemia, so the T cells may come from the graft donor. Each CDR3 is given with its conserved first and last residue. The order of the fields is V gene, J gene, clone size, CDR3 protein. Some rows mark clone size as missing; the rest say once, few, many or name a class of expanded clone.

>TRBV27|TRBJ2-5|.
CASSRQGPQETQYF
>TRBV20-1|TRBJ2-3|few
CSARSGQDTQYF
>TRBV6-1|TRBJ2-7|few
CASTQRSGGASYEQYF
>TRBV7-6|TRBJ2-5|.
CASSPGGVTQYF
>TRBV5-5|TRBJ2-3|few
CASSFPGLAKTDTQYF
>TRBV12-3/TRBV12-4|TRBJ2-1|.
CASSLRGGVTNSYNEQFF
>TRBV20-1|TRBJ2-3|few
CSAGGGNTQYF
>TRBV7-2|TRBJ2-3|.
CASSFGIGSDTQYF
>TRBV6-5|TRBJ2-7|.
CASSYSGGLSSYEQYF
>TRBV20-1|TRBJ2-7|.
CSAPPTGTYEQYF
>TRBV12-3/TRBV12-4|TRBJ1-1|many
CASTLGRGPEAFF
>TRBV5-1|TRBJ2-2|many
CASSWGQGNTGELFF
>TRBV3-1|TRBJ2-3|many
CASSQFGGGDPDTQYF
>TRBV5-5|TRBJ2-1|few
CASSLGQFWDSPYNEQFF
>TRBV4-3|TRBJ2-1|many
CASSPQDRESNNEQFF
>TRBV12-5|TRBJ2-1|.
CASARESEQFF
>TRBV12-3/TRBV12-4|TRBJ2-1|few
CASRPNGTPRNEQFF
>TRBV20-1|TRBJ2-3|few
CSASGTEYTDTQYF
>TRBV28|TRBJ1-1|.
CASSFRSRPNTEAFF
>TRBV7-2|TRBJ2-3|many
CASSRQTGPTDTQYF
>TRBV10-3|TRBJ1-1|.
CAIRLTGTQNTEAFF
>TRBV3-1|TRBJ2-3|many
CASSPVFDRRGAQYF
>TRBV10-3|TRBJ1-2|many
CAISELEDYGYTF
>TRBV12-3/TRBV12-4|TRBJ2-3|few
CASSPGTGETDTQYF
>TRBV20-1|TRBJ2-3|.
CSARPRSTDTQYF
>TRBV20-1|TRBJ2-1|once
CSSGYSYNEQFF
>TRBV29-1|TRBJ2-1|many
CSVERRGGDNEQFF
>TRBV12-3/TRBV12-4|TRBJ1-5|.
CASSLAAGQSNQPQHF
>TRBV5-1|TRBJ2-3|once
CASSHQPGQGIGTTDTQYF
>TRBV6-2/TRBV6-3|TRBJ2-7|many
CASSSVGGPSNEQYF
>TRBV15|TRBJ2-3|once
CATSPGVWGTDTQYF
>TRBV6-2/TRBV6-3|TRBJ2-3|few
CASGVRLGADTQYF
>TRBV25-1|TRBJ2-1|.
CASSESLGVSHNEQFF
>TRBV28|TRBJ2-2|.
CASSLMLGDRRNTGELFF
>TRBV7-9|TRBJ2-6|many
CASSSWTTGANVLTF
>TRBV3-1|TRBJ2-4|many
CASSQVADAKNIQYF
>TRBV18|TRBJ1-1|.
CASSPEGLRNTEAFF
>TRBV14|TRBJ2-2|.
CASSQWGALAGELFF
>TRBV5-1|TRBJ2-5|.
CASSFGLQTLQETQYF
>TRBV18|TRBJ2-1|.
CASSPFTGPNEQFF
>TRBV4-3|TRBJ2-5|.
CASSPGLAGGEETQYF
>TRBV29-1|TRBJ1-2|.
CSAAGTDNGYTF
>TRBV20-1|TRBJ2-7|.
CSAREGGDTYEQYF
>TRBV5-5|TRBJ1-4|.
CASSAIVPYRTRDEKLFF
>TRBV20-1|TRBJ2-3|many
CSASGHQTDTQYF
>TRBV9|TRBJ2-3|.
CASSPRLAGFTDTQYF
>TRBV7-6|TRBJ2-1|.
CASSATGGDEQFF
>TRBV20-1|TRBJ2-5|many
CSAIARGETQYF
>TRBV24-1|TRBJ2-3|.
CATSDSPGGPTDTQYF